This T cell receptor (beta chain) is from a study of blood T cell repertoires in COVID-19. Study-level information: The study drew acute and convalescent COVID-19 samples from the United States, Italy and Spain.

This CDR3 has 12 residues. CDR1 and CDR2 (germline): SNHLY, FYNNEI. With 5 bases removed from V and 6 bases from J, the gap between germline ends came to 9 bases. Clones were sequenced by immunoSEQ multiplex PCR, and TCRdb holds only the in-frame ones, with some missing. The sample comprises under 300,000 clones, about 82% of which are singletons, and around 6.5% rests with the top ten. This sequence joins TRBV2 and TRBJ2-3; no reliable D call. The receptor was isolated from a woman aged 55-69 years with active or convalescent COVID-19. Sequencing was carried out using peripheral blood. The DNA of the CDR3 is TGTGCCAGCAGTCCACTATCGGATACGCAGTATTTT. This sequence encodes CASSPLSDTQYF.